One sample yielded the 8 T cell receptor beta chains listed below, sequenced in a study of blood T cell repertoires in COVID-19. Assay: immunoSEQ multiplex PCR; the TCRdb copy retains only in-frame clones and omits some. The sample lists around 65,000 clones, around 82% occurring once. Sequences were obtained from peripheral blood. Source of these receptors: an elderly man with active COVID-19.

The chain recombines TRBV7-2 with TRBJ2-7; 7 positions match TRBD2. V lost 4 bases, J lost 0 bases, and 6 bases stayed unmatched. From germline, CDR1 is SGHTA and CDR2 FQGNSA. CDR3 length equals 15 residues. The CDR3 bases are TGTGCCAGCAGCTCGGGAGGCCTGGTCTCCTACGAGCAGTACTTC. Its translation is CASSSGGLVSYEQYF.

This chain joins TRBV4-3 and TRBJ1-5; tentative D call: TRBD1 (5 bases). The germline CDR1 and CDR2 sequences are LGHNA and YSLEER. The ends were cut back, 5 bases at V and 0 bases at J, with 11 bases in the middle. The CDR3 contains 15 residues. CDR3 coding DNA: TGCGCCAGCAGCAAGGACAAGATTAGCAATCAGCCCCAGCATTTT. Protein sequence: CASSKDKISNQPQHF.

V usage is TRBV3-1 (or the pseudogene TRBV3-2) and J usage is TRBJ2-1; the match to TRBD2 covers 7 bases. Trimming took 0 bases from V and 6 from J; bases not matched to a gene: 5. CDR1 and CDR2 from the germline V gene are LGHDT and YNNKEL (reference sequence). The CDR3 spans 15 residues. CDR3 sequence reads: CASSQDLLAGNEQFF. CDR3 nucleotides: TGTGCCAGCAGCCAAGATCTCTTAGCGGGCAATGAGCAGTTCTTC.

This clone has a single count. The chain recombines TRBV28 with TRBJ2-7, with 8 bases identical to TRBD1. The V gene end was trimmed by 4 bases and the J gene end by 3 bases; junction bases not matched to a gene: 2. The CDR3 is 13 residues long. Germline V gene sequence: CDR1 MDHEN, CDR2 SYDVKM. CDR3 nucleotide sequence: TGTGCCAGCAGTTCGGGACAGGACTACGAGCAGTACTTC. Its translation is CASSSGQDYEQYF. Variable domain in full (rest from reference TRBV28 and TRBJ2-7): DVKVTQSSRYLVKRTGEKVFLECVQDMDHENMFWYRQDPGLGLRLIYFSYDVKMKEKGDIPEGYSVSREKKERFSLILESASTNQTSMYLCASSSGQDYEQYFGPGTRLTVT.

The V and J genes are TRBV3-1 (or the pseudogene TRBV3-2) and TRBJ1-3, with TRBD1 matching 9 bases. CDR3 size: 15 residues. Germline CDR1 LGHDT, CDR2 YNNKEL (reference sequence). Germline trimming cut 4 bases from V and 6 bases from J; bases unmatched to any gene: 7. For the CDR3, the DNA is TGTGCCAGCAGCCCGACAGGGGGGGCGATAAACACCATATATTTT. Its translation: CASSPTGGAINTIYF.

The genes are TRBV27 and TRBJ1-5; TRBD1 is a possible D gene (6 bases). The germline V and J ends were trimmed by 6 bases and 1 base, with 16 bases remaining between them. The CDR3 has 16 amino acids. In germline, CDR1 is MNHEY, CDR2 SMNVEV (reference sequence). CDR3 protein: CASRVQGTRSNQPQHF. The CDR3 bases are TGTGCCAGCAGGGTCCAGGGGACGCGGAGCAATCAGCCCCAGCATTTT.

This clone was observed a single time. The V call is TRBV7-9, the J call TRBJ1-2, with D hard to call. Trimming shortened V by 5 bases and J by 6 bases, and 16 bases separated the two germline ends. The germline gives CDR1 SEHNR, CDR2 FQNEAQ (reference sequence). The CDR3 has 14 amino acids. CDR3 loop: CASSAVIGGHGYTF. The DNA for the CDR3 is TGTGCCAGCAGCGCGGTGATAGGCGGTCATGGCTACACCTTC.

Note on this clone: One end of the junction fails to match germline, which may point to a read error. V usage is TRBV19 and J usage is TRBJ2-1; weak D call: TRBD1 (5 bases). Germline-derived CDR1 and CDR2 are LNHDA and SQIVND (reference sequence). CDR3 length: 14 residues. CDR3 region: CASSPRQSSNEQFF. The CDR3 DNA reads TGTGCCAGTAGTCCGAGACAGTCCTCCAATGAGCAGTTCTTC.